The 8 T cell receptor beta chains below were found in one sample sequenced in a study of cytomegalovirus exposure and HLA in healthy donors. PCR employed 60 Vbeta and 13 Jbeta primers. Method: immunoSEQ multiplex PCR; TCRdb's copy keeps in-frame clones and lacks some. The sample yields 100,000 to 150,000 clones, around three quarters seen once. The sample comprised PBMCs. The receptors derive from a woman aged 40-49 years in good health and CMV-seropositive.

The chain's CDR3 is CASSMGLTSSYEQYF. DNA of the CDR3: TGTGCCAGTAGTATGGGACTGACGAGCTCCTACGAGCAGTACTTC. The rearrangement joins TRBV19 to TRBJ2-7, with TRBD2 as a possible D gene (6 bases). The CDR3 sequence is 15 residues long. V was clipped by 3 bases and J by 0 bases, with 12 bases between them. CDR1 and CDR2 from the germline V gene are LNHDA and SQIVND (reference sequence).

The genes are TRBV14 and TRBJ1-1; 9 bases match TRBD1. Losses at the gene ends were 1 base for V and 10 bases for J; bases not matched to a gene: 7. Per germline, CDR1 SGHDN and CDR2 FVKESK. The CDR3 loop spans 14 amino acids. CDR3 residues: CASSQVSGQGTAFF. The CDR3 coding sequence is TGTGCCAGCAGCCAAGTTTCCGGACAGGGGACAGCTTTCTTT.

V is TRBV7-2 and J is TRBJ2-7; 10 bases line up with TRBD2. The J segment lost 7 bases and the V segment lost 5 bases, leaving 11 bases of the junction unmatched. CDR1 and CDR2 (germline): SGHTA, FQGNSA. The length of the CDR3 is 15 residues. The CDR3 DNA is TGTGCCAGCAGCCATCGACTAGCGGGCCAAGGGGAGCAGTACTTC. Its translation is CASSHRLAGQGEQYF.

As regards this clone: Other DNA sequences within the sample encode an identical CDR3. J is TRBJ1-1 and V is TRBV6-5, with D possibly matching TRBD1 (6 bases). V gave up 2 bases and J gave up 0 bases, with 7 bases separating them. CDR3 length: 14 amino acids. Per the germline V gene, CDR1 is MNHEY and CDR2 is SVGAGI. The CDR3 DNA reads as TGTGCCAGCAGTTACGGACAGTTGAACACTGAAGCTTTCTTT. It translates to CASSYGQLNTEAFF.

This clone was observed at least ten times. J is TRBJ2-2 and V is TRBV18; 11 bases align to TRBD2. This CDR3 is built from 17 residues. V dropped 6 bases and J dropped 1; count of bases not matched to a gene: 7. Germline V gene sequence: CDR1 KGHSH, CDR2 LQKENI. This CDR3 reads CASSLLAGELNTGELFF. The CDR3 DNA reads as TGTGCCAGCTCCCTACTAGCGGGAGAATTGAACACCGGGGAGCTGTTTTTT.

The chain links TRBV18 to TRBJ2-1; a possible D gene is TRBD2 (6 bases). Germline CDR1 KGHSH, CDR2 LQKENI. V was cut by 11 bases and J by 8 bases, with 13 bases left in between. The CDR3 covers 11 residues. CDR3 nucleotides: TGTGCCTCCTCGGGACTTCATGAGCAGTTCTTC. It encodes CASSGLHEQFF.

V usage is TRBV18 and J usage is TRBJ2-3; no clear D gene. The CDR3 extends over 13 amino acids. The germline gives CDR1 KGHSH, CDR2 LQKENI. Trimming cost V 3 bases and J 6 bases, with 10 bases left between them. CDR3 coding DNA: TGTGCCAGCTCACCCGGAATGAGGGATACGCAGTATTTT. It specifies CASSPGMRDTQYF.

The genes are TRBV2 and TRBJ1-1; possible D gene TRBD1, 5 bases. This CDR3 spans 15 amino acids. The germline CDR1 and CDR2 sequences are SNHLY and FYNNEI. Trimming shortened V by 6 bases and J by 6 bases, and 20 bases separated the two germline ends. CDR3 loop: CASRMPEWGEAEAFF. CDR3 in DNA: TGTGCCAGCAGGATGCCTGAGTGGGGGGAGGCTGAAGCTTTCTTT.